This TCR beta chain originates from a study of T cell changes during pregnancy in multiple sclerosis. This CDR3 has 14 residues. V shed 7 bases, J shed 2 bases, and the junction held 4 bases outside the gene matches. Germline-derived CDR1 and CDR2 are LNHDA and SQIVND (reference sequence). The data were produced by immunoSEQ multiplex PCR, yet TCRdb's version contains in-frame clones alone and is incomplete. The repertoire has some 67,000 clones, 91% of them found once; the top ten carry 2.3%. This clonotype was obtained from a female donor with multiple sclerosis, enrolled in a pregnancy study. The genes are TRBV19 and TRBJ1-2; 10 bases map to TRBD1. Sequenced material: peripheral blood, taken in the first trimester of pregnancy. Here the CDR3 DNA reads TGTGCCAGTACCACGGGACAGGGGAACTATGGCTACACCTTC. Amino acid sequence: CASTTGQGNYGYTF.